This TCR beta chain was sequenced during a study of T cell clonality in common variable immunodeficiency. In its sample, this clone was seen many times. The sequence runs out 3 residues before the end of the CDR3; the remainder is reconstructed from the germline J gene. CDR3 length: 14 amino acids. Germline trimming cut 5 bases from V and 9 bases from J; bases unmatched to any gene: 9. The V gene's germline CDR1 is MNHEY and CDR2 SMNVEV (reference sequence). Produced via immunoSEQ multiplex PCR; TCRdb's table is partial and in-frame only. Recorded here are about 44,000 clones, with no singletons, and the ten leading clones hold over 9.5%.

The sample taken for sequencing was peripheral blood mononuclear cells. The chain has TRBV27 and TRBJ2-1, with 8 bases lining up with TRBD1. This TCR derives from a person aged 18 to 75 in good health. The CDR3 is CASSPQGAAIEQFF. The covered CDR3 bases are TGTGCCAGCAGTCCCCAGGGGGCAGCGATTGAG.